Here is one TCR beta chain with its context. The sample carries other DNA sequences with the same CDR3. This specimen comes from a study of T cell responses to AZD1222 COVID-19 vaccine. Germline assignment: CDR1 SGDLS and CDR2 YYNGEE. The ends were cut back, 0 bases at V and 4 bases at J, with 10 bases in the middle. This CDR3 has 14 amino acids. Profiled with immunoSEQ multiplex PCR; TCRdb holds only in-frame clones, not every one. The repertoire holds approximately 160,000 clones, with over 75% as singletons. The rearrangement uses TRBV9 and TRBJ1-1; no firm D call. This TCR was recovered from an adult in good health. The source was peripheral blood, collected on day 0 of AZD1222 vaccination. The CDR3 here is CASSVAGISTEAFF. Written as DNA, the CDR3 is TGTGCCAGCAGCGTAGCGGGAATCAGCACTGAAGCTTTCTTT.